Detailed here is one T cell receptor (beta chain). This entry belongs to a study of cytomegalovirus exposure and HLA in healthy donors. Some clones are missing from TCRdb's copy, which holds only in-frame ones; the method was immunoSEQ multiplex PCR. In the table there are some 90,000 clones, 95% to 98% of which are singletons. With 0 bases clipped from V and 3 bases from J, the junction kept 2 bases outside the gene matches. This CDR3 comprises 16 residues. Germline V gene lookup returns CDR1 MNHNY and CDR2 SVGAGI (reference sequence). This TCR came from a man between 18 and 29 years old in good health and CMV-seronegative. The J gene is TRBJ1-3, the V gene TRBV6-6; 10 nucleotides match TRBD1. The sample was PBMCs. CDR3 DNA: TGTGCCAGCAGTTACTCGCGGGACAGGGGTGGAAACACCATATATTTT. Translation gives CASSYSRDRGGNTIYF.